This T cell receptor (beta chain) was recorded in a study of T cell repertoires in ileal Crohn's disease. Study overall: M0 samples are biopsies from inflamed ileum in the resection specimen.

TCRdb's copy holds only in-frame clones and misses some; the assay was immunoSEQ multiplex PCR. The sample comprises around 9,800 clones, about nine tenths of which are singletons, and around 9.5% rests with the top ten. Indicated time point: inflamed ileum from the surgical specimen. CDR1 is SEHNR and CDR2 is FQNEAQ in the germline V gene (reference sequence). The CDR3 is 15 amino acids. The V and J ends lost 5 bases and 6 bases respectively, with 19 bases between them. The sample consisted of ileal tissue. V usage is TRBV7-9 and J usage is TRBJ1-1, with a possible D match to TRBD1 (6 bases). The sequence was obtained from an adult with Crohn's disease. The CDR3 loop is CASSVGGAQGAEAFF. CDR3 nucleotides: TGTGCCAGCAGCGTCGGTGGAGCACAGGGCGCTGAAGCTTTCTTT.